The rows below give T cell receptor beta chains drawn from one sample of a study of vaccination and CD4 T cells after COVID-19. MiXCR was run by TCRdb on the PCR reads, yielding one entry per CDR3 protein. The top ten hold less than 6% of the sample, which has 30,000 or so distinct CDR3 sequences, roughly 50% seen once. This material consisted of CD4+ T cells from blood, taken about 7 months after SARS-CoV-2 vaccination. The receptor source for this set is a human donor who had recovered from COVID-19. Both conserved end residues are part of each CDR3. The D gene is left open where the match is weak. Not all rows give a size; the values are once, few, many and, for expanded clones, a class.

CDR3 DNA: TGTGCCAGCAGCTTAAACCGACAGGGCTATGGCTACACCTTC
CDR3 protein: CASSLNRQGYGYTF
clone size: few
V gene: TRBV7-3
J gene: TRBJ1-2
D gene: TRBD1

CDR3 DNA: TGTGCCAGCAGCTTCCCCGTGGGACTAGCGGGAGGGGTAGATACGCAGTATTTT
CDR3 protein: CASSFPVGLAGGVDTQYF
clone size: NA
V gene: TRBV12-1
J gene: TRBJ2-3
D gene: NA

CDR3 DNA: TGTGCCACCAGCAAAGCGGGGCGGGGGAGGGCTGAGACCCAGTACTTC
CDR3 protein: CATSKAGRGRAETQYF
clone size: NA
V gene: TRBV15
J gene: TRBJ2-5
D gene: TRBD2

CDR3 DNA: TGTGCCAGCAGTTTGAGAGGAGAAGCTTTCTTT
CDR3 protein: CASSLRGEAFF
clone size: NA
V gene: TRBV2
J gene: TRBJ1-1
D gene: NA

CDR3 DNA: TGTGCCAGCAGCAAATCCGGGGGGATCCAGACCCAGTACTTC
CDR3 protein: CASSKSGGIQTQYF
clone size: NA
V gene: TRBV7-9
J gene: TRBJ2-5
D gene: TRBD2

CDR3 DNA: TGTGCCAGCAGCCCCCCGACAGGGGCCTCCTTCGGGGAGCTGTTTTTT
CDR3 protein: CASSPPTGASFGELFF
clone size: NA
V gene: TRBV7-9
J gene: TRBJ2-2
D gene: TRBD1

CDR3 DNA: TGCAGTGCTAGTCCTAGCGGGAGCTGGGAGACCCAGTACTTC
CDR3 protein: CSASPSGSWETQYF
clone size: NA
V gene: TRBV20-1
J gene: TRBJ2-5
D gene: TRBD2

CDR3 DNA: TGTGCCAGTAGTATCGGGAGTTTGAGCAATCAGCCCCAGCATTTT
CDR3 protein: CASSIGSLSNQPQHF
clone size: NA
V gene: TRBV19
J gene: TRBJ1-5
D gene: NA

CDR3 DNA: TGCAGTGCTAGAGGTGGGACTAGCGGAAGTCCCAACCTCCCCGGGGAGCTGTTTTTT
CDR3 protein: CSARGGTSGSPNLPGELFF
clone size: few
V gene: TRBV20-1
J gene: TRBJ2-2
D gene: TRBD2

CDR3 DNA: TGTGCCAGCAGCTTTATGTGGGGTCGCTCCTACAATGAGCAGTTCTTC
CDR3 protein: CASSFMWGRSYNEQFF
clone size: NA
V gene: TRBV7-2
J gene: TRBJ2-1
D gene: NA

CDR3 DNA: TGCAGCCACAAGAAGAGGGAAGCGGGAGGCTACAATGAGCAGTTCTTC
CDR3 protein: CSHKKREAGGYNEQFF
clone size: NA
V gene: TRBV20-1
J gene: TRBJ2-1
D gene: TRBD2

CDR3 DNA: TGTGCCAGCAGCTTGGATCTAGCGGGATCCTACAATGAGCAGTTCTTC
CDR3 protein: CASSLDLAGSYNEQFF
clone size: few
V gene: TRBV7-2
J gene: TRBJ2-1
D gene: TRBD2

CDR3 DNA: TGTGCCACCAGCAGAGATCCGGGACAGCAAGAGACCCAGTACTTC
CDR3 protein: CATSRDPGQQETQYF
clone size: NA
V gene: TRBV15
J gene: TRBJ2-5
D gene: TRBD1

CDR3 DNA: TGTGCCAGCAGCCAAGATATAGGGGTCGCGGGATCAGAGACCCAGTACTTC
CDR3 protein: CASSQDIGVAGSETQYF
clone size: NA
V gene: TRBV4-2
J gene: TRBJ2-5
D gene: NA

CDR3 DNA: TGTGCCAGCACCCCAGGTGAAGAGACCCAGTACTTC
CDR3 protein: CASTPGEETQYF
clone size: NA
V gene: TRBV12-3/TRBV12-4
J gene: TRBJ2-5
D gene: NA

CDR3 DNA: TGTGCCAGCAGCACCAGGAGCGGGAGGACAGATACGCAGTATTTT
CDR3 protein: CASSTRSGRTDTQYF
clone size: few
V gene: TRBV7-2
J gene: TRBJ2-3
D gene: TRBD2

CDR3 DNA: TGTGCCAGCAGTTTAGGGGGGTGGAACACTGAAGCTTTCTTT
CDR3 protein: CASSLGGWNTEAFF
clone size: NA
V gene: TRBV28
J gene: TRBJ1-1
D gene: NA

CDR3 DNA: TGTGCCAGCAGCTTACTGGCGGAGACCTCCTACGAGCAGTACTTC
CDR3 protein: CASSLLAETSYEQYF
clone size: few
V gene: TRBV7-6
J gene: TRBJ2-7
D gene: NA

CDR3 DNA: TGTGCCAGCAGCGGACAGGCCGACTCCTACAATGAGCAGTTCTTC
CDR3 protein: CASSGQADSYNEQFF
clone size: medium-sized
V gene: TRBV6-1
J gene: TRBJ2-1
D gene: TRBD1

CDR3 DNA: TGTGCCAGCAGTTTTGCGGGGTCCGCTGAAGCTTTCTTT
CDR3 protein: CASSFAGSAEAFF
clone size: NA
V gene: TRBV27
J gene: TRBJ1-1
D gene: NA

CDR3 DNA: TGTGCCAGCAGCTTATATGAGGGGGCGCTTAGGGAGACCCAGTACTTC
CDR3 protein: CASSLYEGALRETQYF
clone size: NA
V gene: TRBV7-2
J gene: TRBJ2-5
D gene: TRBD1

CDR3 DNA: TGTGCCAGCAGCCCTAGCGGGAGCACAGATACGCAGTATTTT
CDR3 protein: CASSPSGSTDTQYF
clone size: medium-sized
V gene: TRBV6-4
J gene: TRBJ2-3
D gene: TRBD2

CDR3 DNA: TGCAGTGCTGCCTTTATGAGGGGGGCCCGCGAGCAGTTCTTC
CDR3 protein: CSAAFMRGAREQFF
clone size: NA
V gene: TRBV20-1
J gene: TRBJ2-1
D gene: NA

CDR3 DNA: TGTGCCAGCAGCTTAACTGGACAGGGGGGAGATACGCAGTATTTT
CDR3 protein: CASSLTGQGGDTQYF
clone size: NA
V gene: TRBV7-3
J gene: TRBJ2-3
D gene: TRBD1

CDR3 DNA: TGTGCCAGCACCGAGAGGGGGCAGGTCTGGCCCCAGCATTTT
CDR3 protein: CASTERGQVWPQHF
clone size: few
V gene: TRBV28
J gene: TRBJ1-5
D gene: TRBD1

CDR3 DNA: TGCAGCGTCGTAAACATCGACCAAGAGACCCAGTACTTC
CDR3 protein: CSVVNIDQETQYF
clone size: few
V gene: TRBV29-1
J gene: TRBJ2-5
D gene: NA

CDR3 DNA: TGTGCCAGCTCATCCCGACTAGCGGGAACACAAGAGACCCAGTACTTC
CDR3 protein: CASSSRLAGTQETQYF
clone size: few
V gene: TRBV18
J gene: TRBJ2-5
D gene: TRBD2

CDR3 DNA: TGTGCCAGCAGCTTACCTAGCTCGACCGGGGAGCTGTTTTTT
CDR3 protein: CASSLPSSTGELFF
clone size: few
V gene: TRBV7-2
J gene: TRBJ2-2
D gene: NA

CDR3 DNA: TGCAGTGCTAGAGAGACAGGAGAGATGCCCCAGCATTTT
CDR3 protein: CSARETGEMPQHF
clone size: NA
V gene: TRBV20-1
J gene: TRBJ1-5
D gene: NA

CDR3 DNA: TGCAGTGAAAGGTCCCCGAACACTGAAGCTTTCTTT
CDR3 protein: CSERSPNTEAFF
clone size: NA
V gene: TRBV20-1
J gene: TRBJ1-1
D gene: NA

CDR3 DNA: TGCGCCAGCAGCCAAGGGAGGGCCTTTGGTAGCGGGGCTTCCGAGCAGTACTTC
CDR3 protein: CASSQGRAFGSGASEQYF
clone size: once
V gene: TRBV4-1
J gene: TRBJ2-7
D gene: TRBD2

CDR3 DNA: TGCAGTGGCAAAGAGGGGACAGCTTTTAATTCACCCCTCCACTTT
CDR3 protein: CSGKEGTAFNSPLHF
clone size: NA
V gene: TRBV20-1
J gene: TRBJ1-6
D gene: TRBD1

CDR3 DNA: TGTGCCAGTAGTATACCGGACCGTCCGGGTGGCTACACCTTC
CDR3 protein: CASSIPDRPGGYTF
clone size: NA
V gene: TRBV19
J gene: TRBJ1-2
D gene: NA

CDR3 DNA: TGTGCCACCAGCCTCCGGGACTACGTTACTAGCACAGATACGCAGTATTTT
CDR3 protein: CATSLRDYVTSTDTQYF
clone size: NA
V gene: TRBV24-1
J gene: TRBJ2-3
D gene: TRBD2

CDR3 DNA: TGTGCCAGCAGTCGTGGTTCACGCGGGGAGCAGTTCTTC
CDR3 protein: CASSRGSRGEQFF
clone size: NA
V gene: TRBV6-1
J gene: TRBJ2-1
D gene: NA

CDR3 DNA: TGTGCCAGCCTATTTTACAATGAGCAGTTCTTC
CDR3 protein: CASLFYNEQFF
clone size: NA
V gene: TRBV28
J gene: TRBJ2-1
D gene: NA

CDR3 DNA: TGTGCCAGCAGCCAAGGGACAGGTCGCAATCAGCCCCAGCATTTT
CDR3 protein: CASSQGTGRNQPQHF
clone size: few
V gene: TRBV7-9
J gene: TRBJ1-5
D gene: TRBD1

CDR3 DNA: TGCAGTGCTAGAGGGGGGGTCTCCTACGAGCAGTACTTC
CDR3 protein: CSARGGVSYEQYF
clone size: NA
V gene: TRBV20-1
J gene: TRBJ2-7
D gene: NA

CDR3 DNA: TGTGCCAGCAGTCGGACCGCTCGGTTCCAAGAGACCCAGTACTTC
CDR3 protein: CASSRTARFQETQYF
clone size: NA
V gene: TRBV11-2
J gene: TRBJ2-5
D gene: NA

CDR3 DNA: TGCAGTGCTAGAGATGCGGGAGAGACCCAGTACTTC
CDR3 protein: CSARDAGETQYF
clone size: NA
V gene: TRBV20-1
J gene: TRBJ2-5
D gene: NA

CDR3 DNA: TGTGCCAGCAGTTTGAATTGGGCCAGTGGAAACACCATATATTTT
CDR3 protein: CASSLNWASGNTIYF
clone size: NA
V gene: TRBV28
J gene: TRBJ1-3
D gene: NA

CDR3 DNA: TGCAGTGCTACAGGGCGGCCCTCCTACGAGCAGTACTTC
CDR3 protein: CSATGRPSYEQYF
clone size: few
V gene: TRBV20-1
J gene: TRBJ2-7
D gene: NA

CDR3 DNA: TGTGCCAGCAGACCCTCGATCACAGATACGCAGTATTTT
CDR3 protein: CASRPSITDTQYF
clone size: NA
V gene: TRBV6-2/TRBV6-3
J gene: TRBJ2-3
D gene: NA

CDR3 DNA: TGTGCCAGCAGCTCCGTTAGCTGGGGGTTTTACGAGCAGTACTTC
CDR3 protein: CASSSVSWGFYEQYF
clone size: few
V gene: TRBV7-9
J gene: TRBJ2-7
D gene: NA

CDR3 DNA: TGTGCCAGCAGCTTATTAGCGGGAGAGGACGAGCAGTACTTC
CDR3 protein: CASSLLAGEDEQYF
clone size: NA
V gene: TRBV7-9
J gene: TRBJ2-7
D gene: TRBD2

CDR3 DNA: TGTGCCAGCAGTGAAACCTTCGAGGGGGCATTAGGCTACACCTTC
CDR3 protein: CASSETFEGALGYTF
clone size: NA
V gene: TRBV6-1
J gene: TRBJ1-2
D gene: TRBD1

CDR3 DNA: TGTGCCAGCAGTTCCAACAGGGGTCAGGGTTCACCCCTCCACTTT
CDR3 protein: CASSSNRGQGSPLHF
clone size: once
V gene: TRBV12-3/TRBV12-4
J gene: TRBJ1-6
D gene: TRBD1

CDR3 DNA: TGTGCCAGCGCCCGACCCGGCTACAATGAGCAGTTCTTC
CDR3 protein: CASARPGYNEQFF
clone size: few
V gene: TRBV7-2
J gene: TRBJ2-1
D gene: NA

CDR3 DNA: TGCAGTGCTAGAGATCAGGGTAGCGGCTCTGGGGCCAACGTCCTGACTTTC
CDR3 protein: CSARDQGSGSGANVLTF
clone size: NA
V gene: TRBV20-1
J gene: TRBJ2-6
D gene: NA

CDR3 DNA: TGTGCCAGCAGTGAAGTTTACAGGGGATTCTCCGAGCAGTACTTC
CDR3 protein: CASSEVYRGFSEQYF
clone size: NA
V gene: TRBV6-1
J gene: TRBJ2-7
D gene: TRBD1

CDR3 DNA: TGCGCCAGCAGCTTGGGTTGGGGGGCGGACACTGAAGCTTTCTTT
CDR3 protein: CASSLGWGADTEAFF
clone size: NA
V gene: TRBV5-1
J gene: TRBJ1-1
D gene: NA

CDR3 DNA: TGTGCCAGCACCCAAGGTGGAGGGGCCAACGTCCTGACTTTC
CDR3 protein: CASTQGGGANVLTF
clone size: NA
V gene: TRBV6-1
J gene: TRBJ2-6
D gene: NA

CDR3 DNA: TGTGCCAGCAGTTACTCGGTTTACAGGGGAGAAGAGCAGTTCTTC
CDR3 protein: CASSYSVYRGEEQFF
clone size: few
V gene: TRBV6-5
J gene: TRBJ2-1
D gene: TRBD1

CDR3 DNA: TGCAGTGCCGAGAACAGGGGACAGGGCGAGCAGTACTTC
CDR3 protein: CSAENRGQGEQYF
clone size: NA
V gene: TRBV20-1
J gene: TRBJ2-7
D gene: TRBD1

CDR3 DNA: TGCAGTGCCCGGACAGACAACTATGGCTACACCTTC
CDR3 protein: CSARTDNYGYTF
clone size: NA
V gene: TRBV20-1
J gene: TRBJ1-2
D gene: NA

CDR3 DNA: TGTGCCTGGAGTCTCCGGAGGGCGAACACCGGGGAGCTGTTTTTT
CDR3 protein: CAWSLRRANTGELFF
clone size: once
V gene: TRBV30
J gene: TRBJ2-2
D gene: NA

CDR3 DNA: TGTGCCAGCAGCCATGAAGCAGGTCCAGGGGCATACGAGCAGTACTTC
CDR3 protein: CASSHEAGPGAYEQYF
clone size: NA
V gene: TRBV7-6
J gene: TRBJ2-7
D gene: NA

CDR3 DNA: TGTGCCAGCAGTTCGCGGGGGGGGACCTCAGAGACCCAGTACTTC
CDR3 protein: CASSSRGGTSETQYF
clone size: NA
V gene: TRBV12-3/TRBV12-4
J gene: TRBJ2-5
D gene: TRBD2

CDR3 DNA: TGTGCCAGCAGTTTATCATTCAGGGCCTACGAGCAGTACTTC
CDR3 protein: CASSLSFRAYEQYF
clone size: few
V gene: TRBV27
J gene: TRBJ2-7
D gene: NA